This T cell receptor (beta chain) originates from a study of T cells expressing NK-cell markers. This CDR3 contains 15 residues. Germline V gives CDR1 SGHAT, CDR2 FQNNGV. TCRdb reprocessed the 5' RACE reads and keeps a single row for each CDR3 protein, giving no DNA. The repertoire table contains just under 150,000 distinct CDR3 sequences. V is TRBV11-2 and J is TRBJ1-5. The sequenced sample consisted of blood T cells: a sorted CD56 or NKG2C T cell subset, CD4+ or CD8+ T cells, or bulk PBMC T cells (not recorded which). The TCR comes from a man aged 18 to 35 in good health. This CDR3 is CASSLAFGFDQPQHF.